The 21 T cell receptor beta chains below all came from one sample that was sequenced in a study of blood T cell repertoires in COVID-19. Sequencing used immunoSEQ multiplex PCR; TCRdb keeps in-frame clones, though not all of them. The profile shows 100,000 to 150,000 clones, almost 80% of them singletons. The sequenced sample consisted of peripheral blood. These receptors originate from a human donor in a cohort sampled during active COVID-19.

The chain links TRBV19 to TRBJ1-1; 12 nucleotides match TRBD1. CDR1 is LNHDA, CDR2 SQIVND, per germline (reference sequence). The length of the CDR3 is 15 residues. The ends lost 5 bases at V and 4 bases at J; junction bases unmatched: 5. The CDR3 nucleotides are TGTGCCAGTAGTCTCCGGGACAGGGGGCCCACTGAAGCTTTCTTT. Translation gives CASSLRDRGPTEAFF.

The chain has TRBV7-3 and TRBJ2-2, with D unclear. The CDR3 contains 13 residues. The germline CDR1 and CDR2 sequences are SGHTA and FQGTGA. V lost 3 bases and J lost 6, with 8 bases in between. DNA for the CDR3: TGTGCCAGCAGCTTGGCCCGGGCCGGGGAGCTGTTTTTT. This gives the protein CASSLARAGELFF.

Regarding this clone: In the same sample, other DNA sequences code for this CDR3. The chain's CDR3 is CASSLTGTGAYEQYF. The DNA for the CDR3 is TGCGCCAGCAGCTTGACCGGGACAGGGGCCTACGAGCAGTACTTC. This chain joins TRBV5-1 and TRBJ2-7; 10 bases match TRBD1. This CDR3 has 15 amino acids. Losses at the gene ends were 1 base for V and 2 bases for J; bases not matched to a gene: 3. Germline V gene data show CDR1 as SGHRS and CDR2 as YFSETQ.

This rearrangement joins TRBV18 to TRBJ1-3, with 8 bases aligning to TRBD1. J was trimmed by 4 bases and V by 3 bases; bases with no gene match: 5. CDR3 length equals 15 residues. The germline gives CDR1 KGHSH, CDR2 LQKENI. The CDR3 loop reads CASSPGQEIGNTIYF. CDR3 nucleotides: TGTGCCAGCTCACCGGGACAGGAGATAGGAAACACCATATATTTT.

This clone was seen a handful of times. This chain connects TRBV4-3 to TRBJ2-3; D might be TRBD2 (6 bases). V lost 4 bases and J 4 bases, leaving 15 bases between the germline ends. This CDR3 has 15 amino acids. Germline V gene data show CDR1 as LGHNA and CDR2 as YSLEER. The CDR3 DNA reads as TGCGCCAGCAGCCGGGGGAGGAACACCCCAGATACGCAGTATTTT. Its translation is CASSRGRNTPDTQYF.

This clone was seen more than once but under ten times. This rearrangement joins TRBV19 to TRBJ2-2; 8 nucleotides match TRBD1. Germline assignment: CDR1 LNHDA and CDR2 SQIVND (reference sequence). V shed 6 bases and J 8 bases; nucleotides not matched to a gene: 17. The CDR3 covers 17 residues. The CDR3 DNA reads TGTGCCAGTAGCCCGGACCGACGGACAGGGAATTCGGGGGAGCTGTTTTTT. Translated: CASSPDRRTGNSGELFF.

The rearrangement joins TRBV7-2 to TRBJ2-7; tentatively, D is TRBD1 (5 bases). The germline gives CDR1 SGHTA, CDR2 FQGNSA. The CDR3 consists of 15 residues. Trimming removed 2 bases at V and 0 bases at J, with 11 bases between. For the CDR3, the DNA is TGTGCCAGCAGCTTACGGACATACGGCTCCTACGAGCAGTACTTC. Translated: CASSLRTYGSYEQYF. Using reference TRBV7-2 and TRBJ2-7 for the parts outside the CDR3, the full variable domain is GAGVSQSPSNKVTEKGKDVELRCDPISGHTALYWYRQSLGQGLEFLIYFQGNSAPDKSGLPSDRFSAERTGGSVSTLTIQRTQQEDSAVYLCASSLRTYGSYEQYFGPGTRLTVT.

The chain joins TRBV7-9 to TRBJ2-7, with 7 nucleotides matching TRBD1. The length of the CDR3 is 16 residues. J lost 3 bases, V lost 0 bases, and 8 bases had no gene match. In germline, CDR1 is SEHNR, CDR2 FQNEAQ (reference sequence). CDR3: CASSLASARDSYEQYF. For the CDR3, the DNA is TGTGCCAGCAGCTTAGCGAGTGCCAGGGACAGCTACGAGCAGTACTTC.

This chain uses TRBV5-1 with TRBJ2-5; 9 nucleotides line up with TRBD1. This CDR3 is 15 amino acids long. Trimming at V came to 4 bases and at J to 2 bases, leaving 6 bases not matched to a gene. Germline V gives CDR1 SGHRS, CDR2 YFSETQ. CDR3 DNA: TGCGCCAGCAGCGCCCTCGGGACAGGGCAAGAGACCCAGTACTTC. This gives the protein CASSALGTGQETQYF.

This chain connects TRBV7-2 to TRBJ2-6; tentative D call: TRBD1 (6 bases). Looked up from germline, CDR1 is SGHTA and CDR2 is FQGNSA. The CDR3 is 15 residues long. V was pared by 5 bases and J by 1 base, with 9 bases between. The CDR3 loop is CASSPGTSGANVLTF. CDR3 sequence (DNA): TGTGCCAGCAGCCCGGGGACATCTGGGGCCAACGTCCTGACTTTC.

This clone was seen a few times. The genes are TRBV7-9 and TRBJ1-2, with 8 bases fitting TRBD1. Trimming took 5 bases from V and 4 from J; bases not matched to a gene: 9. The germline V gene has CDR1 SEHNR and CDR2 FQNEAQ (reference sequence). CDR3 length: 15 amino acids. The CDR3 region is CASSPGQASGYGYTF. The CDR3 bases are TGTGCCAGCAGCCCGGGACAGGCTTCGGGCTATGGCTACACCTTC.

The CDR3: CASKASGTNTDTQYF. CDR3 nucleotide sequence: TGCGCCAGCAAGGCTAGCGGGACTAACACAGATACGCAGTATTTT. This sequence joins TRBV5-1 and TRBJ2-3; 9 bases line up with TRBD2. The V segment lost 6 bases and the J segment 2 bases; nucleotides outside the gene matches: 7. From germline, CDR1 is SGHRS and CDR2 YFSETQ. This CDR3 comprises 15 residues.

The CDR3 coding sequence is TGTGCCAGCAGTTCCGTTTGGCTAGCGGGAGGAGCCGGGGAGCTGTTTTTT. Translated, it gives CASSSVWLAGGAGELFF. This chain links TRBV27 with TRBJ2-2; 11 bases map to TRBD2. This CDR3 spans 17 amino acids. The ends lost 4 bases at V and 6 bases at J; junction bases unmatched: 10. The V gene's germline CDR1 is MNHEY and CDR2 SMNVEV (reference sequence).

The rearrangement links TRBV4-3 to TRBJ2-6; TRBD1 aligns across 7 bases. This CDR3 spans 17 amino acids. J was trimmed by 0 bases and V by 4 bases; bases with no gene match: 6. CDR1 and CDR2 from the germline V gene are LGHNA and YSLEER. For the CDR3, the DNA is TGCGCCAGCAGCCGAGGACAGGCTAGCTCTGGGGCCAACGTCCTGACTTTC. Translation: CASSRGQASSGANVLTF.

This chain connects TRBV5-8 to TRBJ2-5; TRBD2 might be the D (5 bases). This CDR3 region has 13 residues. Germline lookup yields CDR1 SGHTS and CDR2 YDEGEE. V was cut by 4 bases and J by 5 bases, with 12 bases left in between. CDR3 sequence reads: CASSVLVVETQYF. CDR3 DNA sequence: TGTGCCAGCAGCGTACTAGTAGTCGAGACCCAGTACTTC.

V and J are TRBV4-2 and TRBJ1-2; D gene uncertain. Trimming stripped 0 bases from V and 7 bases from J, with 9 bases between. The CDR3 extends over 13 amino acids. The germline V gene has CDR1 LGHNA and CDR2 YNFKEQ. The CDR3 protein is CASSQDDNIGYTF. DNA of the CDR3: TGTGCCAGCAGCCAAGATGATAACATTGGCTACACCTTC.

Here the CDR3 DNA reads TGTGCCAGCAGTCCCGGGACAGGGATGGATGGCTACACCTTC. It codes for CASSPGTGMDGYTF. The rearrangement links TRBV28 to TRBJ1-2, with 9 bases matching TRBD1. With V trimmed by 5 bases and J by 6 bases, 7 bases remained unmatched. Germline CDR1 is MDHEN and CDR2 is SYDVKM. The CDR3 length is 14 residues.

For the CDR3, the DNA is TGTGCCAGCAGCAATCAGGGGGCAGGGGGCTACACCTTC. Protein product: CASSNQGAGGYTF. V and J are TRBV5-5 and TRBJ1-2; TRBD1 aligns across 8 bases. J was trimmed by 8 bases and V by 4 bases; bases with no gene match: 7. CDR1 is SGHKS, CDR2 YYEKEE, per germline (reference sequence). The CDR3 totals 13 residues.

The rearrangement uses TRBV6-2 or TRBV6-3 and TRBJ2-4; D gene unclear. Trimming took off 3 bases at V and 1 base at J, with 16 bases between the two ends. Germline values: CDR1 MNHEY, CDR2 SVGEGT. The CDR3 length is 17 residues. The DNA for the CDR3 is TGTGCCAGCAGTTATGTGGTTTCCATGGGCGCCAAAAACATTCAGTACTTC. This encodes CASSYVVSMGAKNIQYF.

In its sample, this clone was seen a few times. The V gene is TRBV27, the J gene TRBJ1-6; TRBD1 is a possible D gene (6 bases). CDR3 length: 15 residues. CDR1 and CDR2 (germline): MNHEY, SMNVEV (reference sequence). Trimming cost V 6 bases and J 5 bases, with 14 bases left between them. The CDR3 sequence is CASRTRTVNNSPLHF. For the CDR3, the DNA is TGTGCCAGCAGAACACGGACAGTTAATAATTCACCCCTCCACTTT.

This chain joins TRBV27 and TRBJ2-2; tentatively, D is TRBD2 (5 bases). Germline loops: CDR1 MNHEY, CDR2 SMNVEV (reference sequence). V was cut by 3 bases and J by 4 bases, with 18 bases left in between. CDR3 length: 17 amino acids. The CDR3 here is CASSFLPRGRGTGELFF. The CDR3 bases are TGTGCCAGCAGTTTCCTTCCTAGAGGGAGAGGCACCGGGGAGCTGTTTTTT.